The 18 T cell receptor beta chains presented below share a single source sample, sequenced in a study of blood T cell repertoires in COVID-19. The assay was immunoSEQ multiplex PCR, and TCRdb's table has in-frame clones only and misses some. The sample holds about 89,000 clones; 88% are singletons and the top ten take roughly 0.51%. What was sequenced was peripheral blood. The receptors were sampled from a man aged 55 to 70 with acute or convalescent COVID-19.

CDR3: CASSVGTVNRETQYF. The CDR3 DNA is TGTGCCAGCAGCGTAGGGACAGTTAATAGGGAGACCCAGTACTTC. V gene TRBV28 combines with J gene TRBJ2-5; 7 bases are a match to TRBD1. The germline V gene encodes CDR1 MDHEN and CDR2 SYDVKM. Unmatched junction bases numbered 12, after V lost 6 bases and J lost 5 bases. This CDR3 spans 15 amino acids.

The CDR3, as DNA: TGTGCCAGCAGCCCGGGACTAGCGGGGGGGCGCTACGAGCAGTACTTC. This encodes CASSPGLAGGRYEQYF. The chain uses TRBV3-1 (or the pseudogene TRBV3-2) and TRBJ2-7; 16 positions agree with TRBD2. The V gene end was trimmed by 4 bases and the J gene end by 3 bases; junction bases not matched to a gene: 3. CDR1 and CDR2 from the germline V gene are LGHDT and YNNKEL (reference sequence). The CDR3 covers 16 residues.

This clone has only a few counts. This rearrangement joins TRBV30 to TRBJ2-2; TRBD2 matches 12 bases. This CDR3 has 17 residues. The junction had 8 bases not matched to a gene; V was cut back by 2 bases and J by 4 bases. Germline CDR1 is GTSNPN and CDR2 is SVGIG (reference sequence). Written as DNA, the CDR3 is TGTGCCTGGAGTCCCTGGACTAGCGGGGCGAGCACCGGGGAGCTGTTTTTT. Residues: CAWSPWTSGASTGELFF.

Written as DNA, the CDR3 is TGTGCCAGCAGCTCGGGGGCGAACACCGGGGAGCTGTTTTTT. Amino acids: CASSSGANTGELFF. The chain links TRBV11-3 to TRBJ2-2, with TRBD2 as a possible D gene (6 bases). The V end lost 4 bases, the J end lost 0 bases, and 6 bases lay between the germline ends. There are 14 residues in the CDR3. The V gene's germline CDR1 is SGHNT and CDR2 YENEEA.

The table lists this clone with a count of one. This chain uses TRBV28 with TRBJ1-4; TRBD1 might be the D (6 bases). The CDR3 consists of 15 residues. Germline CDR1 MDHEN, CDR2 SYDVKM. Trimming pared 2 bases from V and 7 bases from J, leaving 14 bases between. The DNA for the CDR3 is TGTGCCAGCAGTTTAGTCGGGCAGGGGAGTGAAAAACTGTTTTTT. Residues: CASSLVGQGSEKLFF.

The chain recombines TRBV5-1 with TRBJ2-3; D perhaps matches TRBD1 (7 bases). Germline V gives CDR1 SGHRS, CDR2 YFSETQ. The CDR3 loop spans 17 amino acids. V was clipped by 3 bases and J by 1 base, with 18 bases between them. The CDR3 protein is CASSSSNRGGGTDTQYF. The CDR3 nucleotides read TGCGCCAGCAGCTCGTCAAACAGGGGAGGCGGCACAGATACGCAGTATTTT.

Here the CDR3 reads CASSFGRGSGYTF. The CDR3 DNA follows: TGTGCCAGCAGTTTCGGCAGGGGTTCTGGCTACACCTTC. The rearrangement joins TRBV27 to TRBJ1-2, with D maybe TRBD1 (6 bases). Germline CDR1 is MNHEY and CDR2 is SMNVEV (reference sequence). The CDR3 sequence is 13 residues long. V shed 3 bases and J shed 7 bases, with 12 bases lying between them.

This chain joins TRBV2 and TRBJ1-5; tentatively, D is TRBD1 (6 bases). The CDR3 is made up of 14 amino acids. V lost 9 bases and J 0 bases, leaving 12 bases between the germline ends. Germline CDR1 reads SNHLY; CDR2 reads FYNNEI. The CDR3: CASTQGYSNQPQHF. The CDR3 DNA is TGTGCCAGTACACAGGGTTATAGCAATCAGCCCCAGCATTTT.

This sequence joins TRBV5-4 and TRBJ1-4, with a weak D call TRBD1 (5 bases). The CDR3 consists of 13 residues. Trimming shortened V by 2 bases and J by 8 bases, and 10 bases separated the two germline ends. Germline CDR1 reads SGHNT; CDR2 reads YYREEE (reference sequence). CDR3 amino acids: CASSFRGGEKLFF. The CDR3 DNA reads TGTGCCAGCAGCTTTAGGGGTGGAGAAAAACTGTTTTTT. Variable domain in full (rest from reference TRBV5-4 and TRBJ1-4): ETGVTQSPTHLIKTRGQQVTLRCSSQSGHNTVSWYQQALGQGPQFIFQYYREEENGRGNFPPRFSGLQFPNYSSELNVNALELDDSALYLCASSFRGGEKLFFGSGTQLSVL.

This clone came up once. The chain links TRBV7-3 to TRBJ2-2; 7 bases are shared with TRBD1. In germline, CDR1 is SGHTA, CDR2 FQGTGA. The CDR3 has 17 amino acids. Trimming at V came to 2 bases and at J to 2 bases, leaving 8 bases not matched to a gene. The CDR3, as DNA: TGTGCCAGCAGCTTACAACCCGGGACAGCTAACACCGGGGAGCTGTTTTTT. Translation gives CASSLQPGTANTGELFF.

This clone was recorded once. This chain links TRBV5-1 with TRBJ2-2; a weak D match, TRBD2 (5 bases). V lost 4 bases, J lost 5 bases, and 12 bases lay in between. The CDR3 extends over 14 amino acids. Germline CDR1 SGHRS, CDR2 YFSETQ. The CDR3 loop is CASSNPTGTGELFF. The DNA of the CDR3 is TGCGCCAGCAGCAACCCGACGGGGACCGGGGAGCTGTTTTTT. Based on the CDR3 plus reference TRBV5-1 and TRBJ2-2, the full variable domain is KAGVTQTPRYLIKTRGQQVTLSCSPISGHRSVSWYQQTPGQGLQFLFEYFSETQRNKGNFPGRFSGRQFSNSRSEMNVSTLELGDSALYLCASSNPTGTGELFFGEGSRLTVL.

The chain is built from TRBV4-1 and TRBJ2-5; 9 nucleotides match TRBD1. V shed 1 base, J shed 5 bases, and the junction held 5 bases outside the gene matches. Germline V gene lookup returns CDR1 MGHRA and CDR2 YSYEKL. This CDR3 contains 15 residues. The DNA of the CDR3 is TGCGCCAGCAGCCAAGGGGGACAGGGCAGGGAGACCCAGTACTTC. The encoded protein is CASSQGGQGRETQYF.

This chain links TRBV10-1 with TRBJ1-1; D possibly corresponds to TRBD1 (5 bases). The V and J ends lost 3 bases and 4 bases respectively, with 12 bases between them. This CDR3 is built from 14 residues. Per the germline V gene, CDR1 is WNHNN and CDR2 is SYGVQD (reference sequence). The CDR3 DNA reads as TGCGCCAGCAGTGATCAGGGCTTGGGCACTGAAGCTTTCTTT. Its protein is CASSDQGLGTEAFF.

CDR3 loop: CASSPLTSGYNEQFF. The CDR3 coding sequence is TGTGCCAGCAGCCCCCTGACTAGCGGATACAATGAGCAGTTCTTC. The rearrangement joins TRBV5-4 to TRBJ2-1; 9 bases match TRBD2. Trimming at V came to 4 bases and at J to 4 bases, leaving 6 bases not matched to a gene. CDR1 is SGHNT and CDR2 is YYREEE in the germline V gene (reference sequence). The CDR3 contains 15 residues.

The CDR3 DNA is TGTGCCAGCAGCGGAAGGGGCACTGAAGCTTTCTTT. It is translated as CASSGRGTEAFF. The chain carries TRBV11-3 and TRBJ1-1; a weak D match, TRBD1 (5 bases). The CDR3 runs 12 residues. The V and J ends lost 5 bases and 4 bases respectively, with 8 bases between them. Germline V lookup: CDR1 SGHNT, CDR2 YENEEA.

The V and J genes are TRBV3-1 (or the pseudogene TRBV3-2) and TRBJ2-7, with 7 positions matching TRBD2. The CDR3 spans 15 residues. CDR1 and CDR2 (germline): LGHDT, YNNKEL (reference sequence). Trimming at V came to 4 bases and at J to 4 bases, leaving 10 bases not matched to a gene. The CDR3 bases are TGTGCCAGCAGCCCCCGACTAGCCAGTATGTACGAGCAGTACTTC. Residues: CASSPRLASMYEQYF.

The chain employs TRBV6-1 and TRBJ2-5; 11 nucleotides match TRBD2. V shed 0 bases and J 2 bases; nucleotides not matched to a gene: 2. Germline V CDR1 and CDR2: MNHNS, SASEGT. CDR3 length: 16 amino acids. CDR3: CASSEATSGIQETQYF. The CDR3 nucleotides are TGTGCCAGCAGTGAAGCGACTAGCGGGATACAAGAGACCCAGTACTTC.

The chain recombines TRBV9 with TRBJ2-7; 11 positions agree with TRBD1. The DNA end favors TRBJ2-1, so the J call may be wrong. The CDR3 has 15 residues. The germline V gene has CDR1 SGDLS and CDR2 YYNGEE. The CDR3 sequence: CASSEMDRGRNEQFF. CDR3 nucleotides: TGTGCCAGCAGCGAGATGGACAGGGGGCGCAATGAGCAGTTCTTC.